The entry below gives a single TCR beta chain sequence along with its context. The antigen is unknown. Germline V gene sequence: CDR1 MNHEY, CDR2 SMNVEV (reference sequence). The CDR3 is 20 amino acids. The trim removed 4 bases at V and 4 bases at J, leaving 18 bases unmatched. This specimen belongs to a study of cytomegalovirus exposure and HLA in healthy donors. Study information: HLA-typed donors were the source of about 90 million unique TCRs held in an early data release. General study points: Per published reports, the classifier diagnosed cytomegalovirus status with high specificity and sensitivity. Some segments of the V type, notably TRBV6-2 and TRBV6-3, were excluded as indistinguishable.

Researchers ran the PCR with 60 Vbeta and 13 Jbeta primers. Libraries were prepared by immunoSEQ multiplex PCR; TCRdb keeps only in-frame clonotypes and omits some of them. The profile shows about 130,000 clones, about four fifths of them singletons. This TCR was recovered from a male donor in good health and CMV-seronegative. V gene TRBV27 combines with J gene TRBJ2-1, with TRBD2 identical over 11 bases. Material: PBMCs. CDR3 residues: CASSSSSGGPIRRIYNEQFF. The CDR3 bases are TGTGCCAGCAGTTCATCTAGCGGGGGGCCCATCCGCAGGATTTACAATGAGCAGTTCTTC.